A selection of T cell receptor beta chains follows, all from one sample in a study of molecular identifiers for immune sequencing clone quantification. In TCRdb, the PCR reads were re-called with MiXCR into one record per CDR3 protein. Of about 320,000 distinct CDR3 sequences listed, roughly 23% were seen once; the top ten hold roughly 0.86%. Sequences were obtained from naive CD8+ T cells from blood, with Jurkat cell RNA spiked in. The receptors stem from a human donor in good health. Some libraries in this study had Jurkat cell RNA spiked in. Each CDR3 is given with its conserved first and last residue. The order of the fields is J gene, clone size, V gene, D gene, CDR3 DNA, CDR3 protein. D genes are given only for firm matches. Clone size is not always given. Where it is, it says once, few, many or a class for expanded clones.

j_gene: TRBJ2-5; abundance: few; v_gene: TRBV19; d_gene: TRBD2; CDR3nt: TGTGCCAGTAGTATGGGCGCGGGAGCCCAAGAGACCCAGTACTTC; CDR3aa: CASSMGAGAQETQYF
j_gene: TRBJ2-7; abundance: NA; v_gene: TRBV4-1; d_gene: NA; CDR3nt: TGCGCCAGCAGCCAACCGGGACCGAGCTACGAGCAGTACTTC; CDR3aa: CASSQPGPSYEQYF
j_gene: TRBJ2-3; abundance: many; v_gene: TRBV5-6; d_gene: NA; CDR3nt: TGTGCCAGCAGCCCGACGGAGTCCACAGATACGCAGTATTTT; CDR3aa: CASSPTESTDTQYF
j_gene: TRBJ2-3; abundance: many; v_gene: TRBV12-3/TRBV12-4; d_gene: NA; CDR3nt: TGTGCCAGCAGTTTGACACCCTGGGGCGCAGATACGCAGTATTTT; CDR3aa: CASSLTPWGADTQYF
j_gene: TRBJ1-1; abundance: many; v_gene: TRBV10-3; d_gene: TRBD1; CDR3nt: TGTGCCACCTGGGACAGCGAGAACACTGAAGCTTTCTTT; CDR3aa: CATWDSENTEAFF
j_gene: TRBJ2-7; abundance: NA; v_gene: TRBV4-3; d_gene: TRBD2; CDR3nt: TGCGCCAGCAGCCAAGATCGCGCCTGGACTAGCGGGAGGCATGAGCAGTACTTC; CDR3aa: CASSQDRAWTSGRHEQYF
j_gene: TRBJ1-2; abundance: once; v_gene: TRBV6-1; d_gene: NA; CDR3nt: TGTGCCAGCATGGGGACTGGCTACACCTTC; CDR3aa: CASMGTGYTF
j_gene: TRBJ2-7; abundance: many; v_gene: TRBV7-2; d_gene: NA; CDR3nt: TGTGCCAGCAGTGGGGGGGGGCCCAGCTACGAGCAGTACTTC; CDR3aa: CASSGGGPSYEQYF
j_gene: TRBJ2-5; abundance: NA; v_gene: TRBV18; d_gene: NA; CDR3nt: TGTGCCAGCTCCCCCAGCAACCAAGGGACCCAGTACTTC; CDR3aa: CASSPSNQGTQYF
j_gene: TRBJ1-1; abundance: many; v_gene: TRBV7-2; d_gene: TRBD1; CDR3nt: TGTGCCAGCAGCTTTTGGGACAGTGAAGCTTTCTTT; CDR3aa: CASSFWDSEAFF
j_gene: TRBJ1-5; abundance: many; v_gene: TRBV20-1; d_gene: TRBD1; CDR3nt: TGCAGTGCTAGAGATTATCAGGGGGCGGGCAATCAGCCCCAGCATTTT; CDR3aa: CSARDYQGAGNQPQHF
j_gene: TRBJ2-6; abundance: NA; v_gene: TRBV4-3; d_gene: NA; CDR3nt: TGCGCCAGCAGCCAAGATAAAGTGTGGACGCAATATAGCTCTGGGGCCAACGTCCTGACTTTC; CDR3aa: CASSQDKVWTQYSSGANVLTF
j_gene: TRBJ1-1; abundance: many; v_gene: TRBV9; d_gene: NA; CDR3nt: TGTGCCAGCAGCGTAGACGGACAGCCTCCAATGAACACTGAAGCTTTCTTT; CDR3aa: CASSVDGQPPMNTEAFF
j_gene: TRBJ2-4; abundance: NA; v_gene: TRBV6-6; d_gene: NA; CDR3nt: TGTGCCAGCAGTTACGGGAGTCCCAAAAACATTCAGTACTTC; CDR3aa: CASSYGSPKNIQYF
j_gene: TRBJ2-1; abundance: many; v_gene: TRBV7-3; d_gene: TRBD2; CDR3nt: TGTGCCAGCAGCTTAGTCAGCGGGAGTGAATATGAGCAGTTCTTC; CDR3aa: CASSLVSGSEYEQFF
j_gene: TRBJ2-7; abundance: many; v_gene: TRBV29-1; d_gene: TRBD2; CDR3nt: TGCAGCGTTGGGACTAGCAGCGAGCAGTACTTC; CDR3aa: CSVGTSSEQYF
j_gene: TRBJ1-3; abundance: many; v_gene: TRBV28; d_gene: NA; CDR3nt: TGTGCCAGCAGGCCTCCCGGAAACACCATATATTTT; CDR3aa: CASRPPGNTIYF